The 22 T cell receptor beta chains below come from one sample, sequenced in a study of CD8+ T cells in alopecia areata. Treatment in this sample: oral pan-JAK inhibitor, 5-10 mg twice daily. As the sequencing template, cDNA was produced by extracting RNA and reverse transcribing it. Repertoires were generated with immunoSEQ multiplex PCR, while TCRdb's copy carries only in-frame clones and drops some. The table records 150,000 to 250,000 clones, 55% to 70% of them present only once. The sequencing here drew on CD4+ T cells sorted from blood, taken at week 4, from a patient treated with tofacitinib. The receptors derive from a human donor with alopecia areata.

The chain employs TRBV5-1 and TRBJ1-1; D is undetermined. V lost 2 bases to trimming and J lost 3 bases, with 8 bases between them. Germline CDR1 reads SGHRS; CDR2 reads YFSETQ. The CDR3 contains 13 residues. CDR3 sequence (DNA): TGCGCCAGCAGCTTCGTCCAGGACACTGAAGCTTTCTTT. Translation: CASSFVQDTEAFF. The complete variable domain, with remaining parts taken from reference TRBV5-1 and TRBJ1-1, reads KAGVTQTPRYLIKTRGQQVTLSCSPISGHRSVSWYQQTPGQGLQFLFEYFSETQRNKGNFPGRFSGRQFSNSRSEMNVSTLELGDSALYLCASSFVQDTEAFFGQGTRLTVV.

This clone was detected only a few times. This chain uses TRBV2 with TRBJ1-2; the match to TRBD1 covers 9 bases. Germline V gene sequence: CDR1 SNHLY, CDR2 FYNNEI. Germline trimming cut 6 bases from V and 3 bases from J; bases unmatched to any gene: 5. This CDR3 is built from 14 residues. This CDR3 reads CASRLGQGDYGYTF. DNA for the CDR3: TGTGCCAGCAGATTGGGACAGGGAGACTATGGCTACACCTTC.

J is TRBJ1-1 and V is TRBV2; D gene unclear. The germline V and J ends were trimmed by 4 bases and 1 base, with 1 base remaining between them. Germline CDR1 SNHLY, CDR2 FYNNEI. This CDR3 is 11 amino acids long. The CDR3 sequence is CASSANTEAFF. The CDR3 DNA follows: TGTGCCAGCAGTGCGAACACTGAAGCTTTCTTT.

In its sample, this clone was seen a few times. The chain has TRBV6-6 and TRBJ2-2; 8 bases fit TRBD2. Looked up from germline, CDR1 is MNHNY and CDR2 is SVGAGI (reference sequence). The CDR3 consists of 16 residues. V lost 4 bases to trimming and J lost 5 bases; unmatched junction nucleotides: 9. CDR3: CASSSESGGRTGELFF. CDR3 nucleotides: TGTGCCAGCAGTTCCGAATCGGGAGGGAGAACCGGGGAGCTGTTTTTT.

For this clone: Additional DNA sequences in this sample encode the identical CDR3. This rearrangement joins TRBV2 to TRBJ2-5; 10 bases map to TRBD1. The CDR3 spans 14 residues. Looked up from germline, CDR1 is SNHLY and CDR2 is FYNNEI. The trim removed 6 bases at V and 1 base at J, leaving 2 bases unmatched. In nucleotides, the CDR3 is TGTGCCAGCAGGAGGACAGGGGGCCAAGAGACCCAGTACTTC. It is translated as CASRRTGGQETQYF.

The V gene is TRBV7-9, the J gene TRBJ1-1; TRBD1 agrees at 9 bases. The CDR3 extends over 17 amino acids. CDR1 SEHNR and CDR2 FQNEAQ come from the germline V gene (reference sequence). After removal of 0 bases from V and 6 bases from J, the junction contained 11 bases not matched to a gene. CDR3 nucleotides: TGTGCCAGCAGCTTAGCGGGACAGGGATGGGGGTCAGCTGAAGCTTTCTTT. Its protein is CASSLAGQGWGSAEAFF.

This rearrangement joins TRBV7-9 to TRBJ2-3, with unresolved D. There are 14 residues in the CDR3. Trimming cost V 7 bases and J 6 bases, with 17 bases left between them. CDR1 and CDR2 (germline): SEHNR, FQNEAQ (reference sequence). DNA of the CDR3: TGTGCCAGCACCAACCCCCCCCAGGCGGATACGCAGTATTTT. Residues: CASTNPPQADTQYF.

In DNA form, the CDR3 reads TGTGCCAGCAGCTTAAGGGGGGAGACCGGGGAGCTGTTTTTT. It is translated as CASSLRGETGELFF. The chain uses TRBV11-2 and TRBJ2-2; the D call may be TRBD1 or TRBD2 (6 bases each). The CDR3 runs 14 residues. The germline V gene encodes CDR1 SGHAT and CDR2 FQNNGV. Trimming left V 2 bases short and J 5 bases short, with 9 bases between.

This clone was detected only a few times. The CDR3 here is CASSFSGTNSGANVLTF. The CDR3 DNA sequence: TGTGCCAGCAGCTTCTCAGGGACAAACTCTGGGGCCAACGTCCTGACTTTC. The chain has TRBV7-2 and TRBJ2-6, with a possible D match to TRBD1 (6 bases). This CDR3 is 17 amino acids long. V gave up 3 bases and J gave up 0 bases, with 12 bases separating them. Germline values: CDR1 SGHTA, CDR2 FQGNSA.

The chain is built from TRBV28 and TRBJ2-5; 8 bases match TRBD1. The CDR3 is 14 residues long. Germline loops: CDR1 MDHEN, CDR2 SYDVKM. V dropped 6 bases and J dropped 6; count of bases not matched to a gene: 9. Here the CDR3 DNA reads TGTGCCAGCAGGGGTGGGACAGGTCAAAAGACCCAGTACTTC. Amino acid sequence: CASRGGTGQKTQYF.

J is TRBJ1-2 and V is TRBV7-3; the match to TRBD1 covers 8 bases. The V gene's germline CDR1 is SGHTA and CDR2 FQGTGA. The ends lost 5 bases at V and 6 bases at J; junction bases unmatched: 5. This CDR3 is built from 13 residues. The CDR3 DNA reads TGTGCCAGCAGCCTGACAGGGGCCGATGGCTACACCTTC. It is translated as CASSLTGADGYTF.

CDR3 bases: TGTGCCAGCAGAGATCAACAGCTTGTAGCCAAAAACATTCAGTACTTC. This codes for CASRDQQLVAKNIQYF. V is TRBV2 and J is TRBJ2-4; D ambiguous. Germline assignment: CDR1 SNHLY and CDR2 FYNNEI. The V end lost 6 bases, the J end lost 0 bases, and 15 bases lay between the germline ends. This CDR3 has 16 residues.

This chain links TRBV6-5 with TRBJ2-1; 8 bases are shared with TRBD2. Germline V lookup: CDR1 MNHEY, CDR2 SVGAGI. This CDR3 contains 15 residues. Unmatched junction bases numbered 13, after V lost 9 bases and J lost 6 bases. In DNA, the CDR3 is TGTGCCAGTCGACTGGGCGGGGGGTATAGCAATGAGCAGTTCTTC. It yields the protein CASRLGGGYSNEQFF.

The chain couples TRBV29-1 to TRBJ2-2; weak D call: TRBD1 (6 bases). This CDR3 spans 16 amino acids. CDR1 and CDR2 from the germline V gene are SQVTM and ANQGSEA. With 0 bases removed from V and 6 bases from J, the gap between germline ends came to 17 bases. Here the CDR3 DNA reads TGCAGCGTTGAAGAACGCCGAACAGGGTGGGCCGGGGAGCTGTTTTTT. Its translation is CSVEERRTGWAGELFF.

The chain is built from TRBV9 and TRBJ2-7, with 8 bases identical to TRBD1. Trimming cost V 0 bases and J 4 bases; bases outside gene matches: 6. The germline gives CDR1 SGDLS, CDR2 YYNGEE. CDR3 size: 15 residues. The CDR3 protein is CASSVGAGGVYEQYF. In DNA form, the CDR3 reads TGTGCCAGCAGCGTAGGAGCAGGGGGCGTTTACGAGCAGTACTTC.

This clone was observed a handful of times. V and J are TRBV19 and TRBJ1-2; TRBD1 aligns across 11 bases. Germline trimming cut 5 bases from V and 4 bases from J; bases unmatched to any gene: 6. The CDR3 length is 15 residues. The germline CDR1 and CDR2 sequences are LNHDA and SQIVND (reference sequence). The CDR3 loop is CASSGGTGGFYGYTF. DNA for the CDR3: TGTGCCAGTAGTGGCGGGACAGGGGGATTCTATGGCTACACCTTC.

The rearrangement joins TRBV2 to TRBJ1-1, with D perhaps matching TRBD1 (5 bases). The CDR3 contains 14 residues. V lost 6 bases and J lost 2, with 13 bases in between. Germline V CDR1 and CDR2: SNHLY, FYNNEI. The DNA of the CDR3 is TGTGCCAGCAGCCCGGGACCGGCAAACACTGAAGCTTTCTTT. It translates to CASSPGPANTEAFF. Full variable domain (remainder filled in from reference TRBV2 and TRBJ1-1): EPEVTQTPSHQVTQMGQEVILRCVPISNHLYFYWYRQILGQKVEFLVSFYNNEISEKSEIFDDQFSVERPDGSNFTLKIRSTKLEDSAMYFCASSPGPANTEAFFGQGTRLTVV.

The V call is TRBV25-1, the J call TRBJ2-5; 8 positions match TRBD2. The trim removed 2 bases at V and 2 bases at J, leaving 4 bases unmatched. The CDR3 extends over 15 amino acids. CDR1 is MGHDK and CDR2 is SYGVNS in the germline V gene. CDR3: CASSEQGLAQETQYF. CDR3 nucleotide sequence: TGTGCCAGCAGTGAACAAGGACTAGCACAAGAGACCCAGTACTTC.

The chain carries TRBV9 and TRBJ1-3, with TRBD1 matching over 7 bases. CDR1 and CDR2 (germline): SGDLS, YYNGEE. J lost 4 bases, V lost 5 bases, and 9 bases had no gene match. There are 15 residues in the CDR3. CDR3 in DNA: TGTGCCAGCAGTCCTGGACAGGAGGTCGGAAACACCATATATTTT. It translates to CASSPGQEVGNTIYF.

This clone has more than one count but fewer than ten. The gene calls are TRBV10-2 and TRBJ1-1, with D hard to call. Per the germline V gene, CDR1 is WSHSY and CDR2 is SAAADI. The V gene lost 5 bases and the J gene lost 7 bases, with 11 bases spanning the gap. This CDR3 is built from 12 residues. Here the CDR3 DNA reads TGCGCCAGCAGTCATGGGGATAGTGAAGCTTTCTTT. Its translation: CASSHGDSEAFF.

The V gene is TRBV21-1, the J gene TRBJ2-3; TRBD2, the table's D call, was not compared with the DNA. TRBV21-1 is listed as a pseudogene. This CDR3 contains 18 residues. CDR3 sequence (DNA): TGTGCCAGCAGCAAAAATCTAGCGGGGACGCGGTTCACAGATACGCAGTATTTT. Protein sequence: CASSKNLAGTRFTDTQYF.

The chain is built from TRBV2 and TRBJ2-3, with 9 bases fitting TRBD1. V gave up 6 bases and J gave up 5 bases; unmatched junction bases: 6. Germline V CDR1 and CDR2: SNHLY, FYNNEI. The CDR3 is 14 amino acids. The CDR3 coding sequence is TGTGCCAGCAGAACCGGGACAGGGCGAGATACGCAGTATTTT. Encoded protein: CASRTGTGRDTQYF.